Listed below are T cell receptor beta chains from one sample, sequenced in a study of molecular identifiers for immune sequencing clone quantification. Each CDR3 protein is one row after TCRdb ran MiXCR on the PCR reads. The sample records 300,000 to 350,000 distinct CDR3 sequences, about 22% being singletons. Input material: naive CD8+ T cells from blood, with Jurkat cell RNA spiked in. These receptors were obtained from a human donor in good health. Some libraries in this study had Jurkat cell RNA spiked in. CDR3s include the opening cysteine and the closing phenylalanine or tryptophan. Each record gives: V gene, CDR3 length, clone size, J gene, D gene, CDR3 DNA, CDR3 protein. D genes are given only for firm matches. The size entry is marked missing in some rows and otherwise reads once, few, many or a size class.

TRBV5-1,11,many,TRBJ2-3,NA,TGCGCCAGCCTAATTGAGGATACGCAGTATTTT,CASLIEDTQYF
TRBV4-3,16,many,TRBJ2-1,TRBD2,TGCGCCAGCAGCCAAGATCTAGCGGGAGGGTACAATGAGCAGTTCTTC,CASSQDLAGGYNEQFF
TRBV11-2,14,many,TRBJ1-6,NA,TGTGCCAGCAGCTTAGTCGGTCCTAATTCACCCCTCCACTTT,CASSLVGPNSPLHF
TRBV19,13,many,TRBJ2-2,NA,TGTGCCAGTAGTACGAGTTCTGGCGGGGAGCTGTTTTTT,CASSTSSGGELFF
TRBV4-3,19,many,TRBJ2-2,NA,TGCGCCAGCAGCCAAGACCATTTTCGGGAACTTCAGGGCACCGGGGAGCTGTTTTTT,CASSQDHFRELQGTGELFF
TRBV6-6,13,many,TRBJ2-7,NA,TGTGCCAGCAGTTACGAGGGGGTCTACGAGCAGTACTTC,CASSYEGVYEQYF
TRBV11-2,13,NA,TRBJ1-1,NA,TGTGCCAGCGGCCAGTCAGGAGACACTGAAGCTTTCTTT,CASGQSGDTEAFF
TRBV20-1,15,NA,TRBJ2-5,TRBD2,TGCAGTGCTAGTCTAGCGGCGATGTACCAAGAGACCCAGTACTTC,CSASLAAMYQETQYF
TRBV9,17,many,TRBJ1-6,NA,TGTGCCAGCAGCCCAAAGGCTGGGACTCTCCATAATTCACCCCTCCACTTT,CASSPKAGTLHNSPLHF
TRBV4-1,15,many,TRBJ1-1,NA,TGCGCCAGCAGCCAAGTAGACCCCCAGAACACTGAAGCTTTCTTT,CASSQVDPQNTEAFF